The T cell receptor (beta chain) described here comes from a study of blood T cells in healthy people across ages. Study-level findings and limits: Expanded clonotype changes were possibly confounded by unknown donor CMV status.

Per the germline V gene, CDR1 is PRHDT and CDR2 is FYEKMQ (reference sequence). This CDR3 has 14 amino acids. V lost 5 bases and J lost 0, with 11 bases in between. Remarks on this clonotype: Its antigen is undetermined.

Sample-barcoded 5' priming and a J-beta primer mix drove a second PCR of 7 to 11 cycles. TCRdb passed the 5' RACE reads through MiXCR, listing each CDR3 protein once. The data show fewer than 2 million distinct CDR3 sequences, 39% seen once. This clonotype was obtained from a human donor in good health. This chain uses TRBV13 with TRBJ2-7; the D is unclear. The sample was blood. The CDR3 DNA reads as TGTGCCAGCAGCGACCATCAAACCTCCTACGAGCAGTACTTC. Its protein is CASSDHQTSYEQYF.